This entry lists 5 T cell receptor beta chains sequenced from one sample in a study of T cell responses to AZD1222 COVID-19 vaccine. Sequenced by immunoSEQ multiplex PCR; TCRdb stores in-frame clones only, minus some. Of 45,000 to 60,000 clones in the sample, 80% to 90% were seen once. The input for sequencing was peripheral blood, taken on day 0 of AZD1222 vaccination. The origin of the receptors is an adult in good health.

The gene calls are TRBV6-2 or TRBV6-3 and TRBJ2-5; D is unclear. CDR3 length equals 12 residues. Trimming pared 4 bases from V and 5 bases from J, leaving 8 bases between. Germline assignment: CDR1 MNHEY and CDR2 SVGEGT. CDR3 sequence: CASSLTRETQYF. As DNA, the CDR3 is TGTGCCAGCAGTTTGACGCGGGAGACCCAGTACTTC.

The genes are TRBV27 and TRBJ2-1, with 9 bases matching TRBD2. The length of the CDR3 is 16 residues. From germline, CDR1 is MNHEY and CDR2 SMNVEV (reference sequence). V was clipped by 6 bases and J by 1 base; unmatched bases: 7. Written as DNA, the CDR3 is TGTGCCAGCAGCCCGATGAGCGGGAGGTCCTACAATGAGCAGTTCTTC. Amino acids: CASSPMSGRSYNEQFF.

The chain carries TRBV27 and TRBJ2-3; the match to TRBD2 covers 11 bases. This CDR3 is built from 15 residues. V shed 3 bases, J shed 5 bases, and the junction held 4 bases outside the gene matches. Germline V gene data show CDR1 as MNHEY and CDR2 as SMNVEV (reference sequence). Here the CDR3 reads CASSFIAGGVDTQYF. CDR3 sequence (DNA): TGTGCCAGCAGTTTTATAGCGGGAGGGGTAGATACGCAGTATTTT.

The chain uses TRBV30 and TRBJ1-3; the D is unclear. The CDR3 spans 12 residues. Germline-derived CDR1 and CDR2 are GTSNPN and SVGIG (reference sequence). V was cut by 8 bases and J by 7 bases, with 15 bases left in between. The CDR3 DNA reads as TGTGCCGCCTCATCTACCGGGAACACCATATATTTT. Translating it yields CAASSTGNTIYF.

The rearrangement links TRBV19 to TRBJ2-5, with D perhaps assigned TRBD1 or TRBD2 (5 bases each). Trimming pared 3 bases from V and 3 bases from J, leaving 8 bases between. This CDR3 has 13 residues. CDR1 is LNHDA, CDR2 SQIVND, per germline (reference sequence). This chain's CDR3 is CASSIGGEETQYF. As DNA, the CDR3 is TGTGCCAGTAGTATTGGGGGAGAAGAGACCCAGTACTTC.